This TCR beta chain was observed in a study of cytomegalovirus exposure and HLA in healthy donors. Turning to the study itself: Findings of an earlier analysis included roughly 110 million unique TCR beta sequences from some 190 million T cells.

The CDR3 consists of 16 residues. The germline CDR1 and CDR2 sequences are MDHEN and SYDVKM. J was trimmed by 5 bases and V by 11 bases; bases with no gene match: 15. The PCR ran on 60 Vbeta and 13 Jbeta primers. Measured with immunoSEQ multiplex PCR; TCRdb has only the in-frame clones, and not every one. The sample consists of about 140,000 clones, more than 75% of them appearing once. To note about this clone: Its target is not known.

Study results and caveats: A likely sequencing artifact accounted for one observed cluster of highly shared sequence variants.

The clonotype originates from a woman in her late teens or twenties in good health and CMV-seropositive. Sequenced sample: PBMCs. The chain is built from TRBV28 and TRBJ2-1, with 10 bases that match TRBD2. The CDR3 DNA reads TGTGCCTCGAGGAGGGCTAGCGGGGGTAGAGACAATGAGCAGTTCTTC. Protein sequence: CASRRASGGRDNEQFF.